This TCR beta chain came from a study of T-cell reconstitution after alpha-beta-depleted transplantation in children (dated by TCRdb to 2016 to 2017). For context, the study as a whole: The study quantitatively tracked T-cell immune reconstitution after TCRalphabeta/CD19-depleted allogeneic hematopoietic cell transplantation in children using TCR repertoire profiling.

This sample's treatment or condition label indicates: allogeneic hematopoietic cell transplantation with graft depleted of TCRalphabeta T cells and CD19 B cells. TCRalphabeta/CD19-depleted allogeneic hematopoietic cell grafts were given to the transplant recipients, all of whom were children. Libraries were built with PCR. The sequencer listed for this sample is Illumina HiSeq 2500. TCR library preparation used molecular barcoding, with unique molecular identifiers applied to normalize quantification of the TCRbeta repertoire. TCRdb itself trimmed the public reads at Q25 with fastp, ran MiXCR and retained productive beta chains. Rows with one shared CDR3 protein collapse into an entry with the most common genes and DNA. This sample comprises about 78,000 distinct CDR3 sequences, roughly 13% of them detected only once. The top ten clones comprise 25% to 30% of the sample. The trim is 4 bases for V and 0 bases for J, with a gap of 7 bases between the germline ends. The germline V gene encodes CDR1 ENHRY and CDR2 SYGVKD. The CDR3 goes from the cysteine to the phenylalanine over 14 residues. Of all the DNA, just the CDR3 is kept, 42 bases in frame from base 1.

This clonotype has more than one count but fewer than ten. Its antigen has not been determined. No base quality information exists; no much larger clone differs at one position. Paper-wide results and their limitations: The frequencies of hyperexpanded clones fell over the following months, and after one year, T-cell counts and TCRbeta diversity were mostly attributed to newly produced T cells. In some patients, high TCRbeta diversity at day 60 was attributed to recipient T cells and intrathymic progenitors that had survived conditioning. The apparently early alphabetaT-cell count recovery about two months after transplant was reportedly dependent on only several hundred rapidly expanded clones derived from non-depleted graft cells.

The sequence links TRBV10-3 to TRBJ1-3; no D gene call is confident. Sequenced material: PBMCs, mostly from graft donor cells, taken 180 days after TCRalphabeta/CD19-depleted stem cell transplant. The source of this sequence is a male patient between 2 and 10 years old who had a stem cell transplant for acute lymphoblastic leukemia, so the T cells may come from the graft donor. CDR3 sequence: CAISGWHSGNTIYF. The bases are TGTGCCATCAGTGGGTGGCACTCTGGAAACACCATATATTTT.